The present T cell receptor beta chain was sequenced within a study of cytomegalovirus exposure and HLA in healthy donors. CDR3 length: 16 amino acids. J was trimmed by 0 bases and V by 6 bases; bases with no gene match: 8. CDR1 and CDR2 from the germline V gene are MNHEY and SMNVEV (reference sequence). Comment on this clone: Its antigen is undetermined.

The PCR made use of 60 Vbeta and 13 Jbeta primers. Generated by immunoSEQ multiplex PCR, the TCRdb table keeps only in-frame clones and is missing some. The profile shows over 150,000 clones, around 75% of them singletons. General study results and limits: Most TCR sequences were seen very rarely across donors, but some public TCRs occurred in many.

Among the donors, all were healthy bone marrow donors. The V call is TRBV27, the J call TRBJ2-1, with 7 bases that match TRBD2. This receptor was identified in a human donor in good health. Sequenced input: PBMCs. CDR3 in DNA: TGTGCCAGCAGCCTCCTGGGGGGGAGCTCCTACAATGAGCAGTTCTTC. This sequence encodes CASSLLGGSSYNEQFF.